A single sample is the source of the 8 T cell receptor beta chains below, sequenced in a study of Tregs in tolerant kidney transplant recipients. The protocol was immunoSEQ multiplex PCR, while the TCRdb copy is restricted to in-frame clones and leaves out a portion. Of about 240,000 clones listed, more than 65% are singletons. Sequencing used CD4+ T cells from blood. The receptor set was obtained from a human donor in good health.

This clone has only one observation. The chain's CDR3 is CASSLERADTQYF. CDR3 DNA sequence: TGTGCCAGCAGCTTAGAGAGGGCAGATACGCAGTATTTT. J is TRBJ2-3 and V is TRBV7-9; TRBD2 is a possible D gene (5 bases). The CDR3 has 13 residues. The germline gives CDR1 SEHNR, CDR2 FQNEAQ (reference sequence). The V end lost 1 base, the J end lost 4 bases, and 6 bases lay between the germline ends.

The chain recombines TRBV5-1 with TRBJ2-7; D is possibly TRBD1 (5 bases). CDR3 length: 12 amino acids. CDR1 is SGHRS, CDR2 YFSETQ, per germline. V was pared by 1 base and J by 5 bases, with 7 bases between. The DNA for the CDR3 is TGCGCCAGCAGCTTGAACAGGAACGAGCAGTACTTC. Translating gives CASSLNRNEQYF.

This clone has more than one count but fewer than ten. This sequence joins TRBV19 and TRBJ1-1, with D possibly matching TRBD1 (5 bases). With 6 bases removed from V and 2 bases from J, the gap between germline ends came to 13 bases. CDR1 and CDR2 from the germline V gene are LNHDA and SQIVND (reference sequence). The CDR3 contains 14 residues. CDR3 nucleotides: TGTGCCAGTAGGCCCAGGGAGTCAAACACTGAAGCTTTCTTT. This codes for CASRPRESNTEAFF.

The V gene is TRBV7-6, the J gene TRBJ2-1; 8 positions agree with TRBD2. The CDR3 contains 15 residues. V trimming: 5 bases; J trimming: 8 bases; junction bases outside the gene matches: 11. The V gene's germline CDR1 is SGHVS and CDR2 FNYEAQ. This CDR3 reads CASSQQLTSVDEQFF. The DNA for the CDR3 is TGTGCCAGCAGCCAGCAACTGACTAGCGTAGATGAGCAGTTCTTC.

The chain uses TRBV10-3 and TRBJ1-3; D call uncertain. CDR1 is ENHRY and CDR2 is SYGVKD in the germline V gene. The CDR3 is 15 residues long. V was cut by 7 bases and J by 1 base, with 14 bases left in between. The CDR3 loop is CAITGGVRSGNTIYF. CDR3 in DNA: TGTGCCATCACCGGCGGGGTGAGGTCTGGAAACACCATATATTTT.

Remarks on this clone: Different DNA sequences within this sample yield the same CDR3. V and J are TRBV2 and TRBJ1-2; D gene ambiguous. Germline CDR1 reads SNHLY; CDR2 reads FYNNEI. V shed 6 bases and J shed 2 bases, with 10 bases lying between them. The CDR3 covers 13 residues. The CDR3 region is CASSAGVNYGYTF. For the CDR3, the DNA is TGTGCCAGCAGCGCAGGAGTAAACTATGGCTACACCTTC.

The chain employs TRBV7-3 and TRBJ2-5; 8 nucleotides line up with TRBD2. The junction had 10 bases not matched to a gene; V was cut back by 2 bases and J by 2 bases. The CDR3 loop spans 17 amino acids. Germline CDR1 is SGHTA and CDR2 is FQGTGA. The CDR3 coding sequence is TGTGCCAGCAGCTTAGGCCCTCTGGGCGGGGGGCAAGAGACCCAGTACTTC. Its translation: CASSLGPLGGGQETQYF.

The rearrangement links TRBV7-2 to TRBJ1-2, with 9 nucleotides matching TRBD1. The CDR3 contains 14 residues. The J segment lost 8 bases and the V segment lost 1 base, leaving 5 bases of the junction unmatched. Per the germline V gene, CDR1 is SGHTA and CDR2 is FQGNSA. The CDR3 DNA reads as TGTGCCAGCAGCTTAGGGGGACAGGGAGGAGGCTACACCTTC. Encoded protein: CASSLGGQGGGYTF.